The T cell receptor beta chain under discussion was sequenced for a study of blood T cell repertoires in COVID-19. Per the authors' pipeline: The assay estimated nucleated cells by amplifying reference gene primers. Repertoires were generated with immunoSEQ multiplex PCR, while TCRdb's copy carries only in-frame clones and drops some. That table furnishes V, J and clone size, whereas the DNA furnished D and trimming. The data show about 430,000 clones, over 75% seen once. Everyone who took part was roughly 18 to 89 years old, and they came from 20 to 25 US areas. Participant reports of clinical history set cohort assignment. The CDR3 consists of 13 residues. V was pared by 4 bases and J by 3 bases, with 10 bases between. The germline V gene has CDR1 KGHSH and CDR2 LQKENI.

The chain uses TRBV18 and TRBJ2-7; possibly TRBD2 for D (5 bases). The source of this sequence is a man between 25 and 39 years old who had recovered from COVID-19. Input material: PBMCs or T cells enriched from blood (not recorded which). The CDR3 coding sequence is TGTGCCAGCTCACTCGGACGGGGCTACGAGCAGTACTTC. Protein: CASSLGRGYEQYF.